This T cell receptor beta chain came from a study of beta chain features in type 1 diabetes. Study-level results: Whether HLA type affects TCRB rearrangement stayed undetermined in the present work.

The isolated RNA, all of it, was reverse transcribed, so expressed TCRB transcripts were what got sequenced. Only in-frame clones appear in the TCRdb table, and some are missing; sequencing was by immunoSEQ multiplex PCR. The table shows 860,000 or so clones, with roughly 16% occurring only once. CD45RO/CCR7/CD25/CD127/CD95/CD27 staining was used to isolate CD4+ naive, central memory, regulatory and stem cell-like memory cells by sorting. This clone occurred a few times. Antigen specificity is unknown. CDR1 SQVTM and CDR2 ANQGSEA come from the germline V gene. The V gene end was trimmed by 2 bases and the J gene end by 11 bases; junction bases not matched to a gene: 13. This CDR3 has 15 residues.

This chain links TRBV29-1 with TRBJ2-5, with 11 bases fitting TRBD2. The receptor was derived from a woman aged 18-29 years in good health. The material sequenced was naive CD4+ T cells from blood. The CDR3: CSVEIQLAGVGEQYF. The CDR3, as DNA: TGCAGCGTTGAAATACAACTAGCGGGAGTCGGAGAGCAGTACTTC. Full variable domain (rest looked up from reference TRBV29-1 and TRBJ2-5): SAVISQKPSRDICQRGTSLTIQCQVDSQVTMMFWYRQQPGQSLTLIATANQGSEATYESGFVIDKFPISRPNLTFSTLTVSNMSPEDSSIYLCSVEIQLAGVGEQYFGPGTRLLVL.